The 21 T cell receptor beta chains in this list originate from one sample, sequenced in a study of cytomegalovirus exposure and HLA in healthy donors (dated by TCRdb to 2016 to 2017). Libraries came from the immunoSEQ multiplex PCR assay. A mixture of 60 forward primers for TCR Vbeta segments and 13 reverse primers for TCR Jbeta segments was used in the multiplex PCR. Drawn from immuneACCESS, this table holds only the in-frame rearrangements with V and J called that TCRdb kept. Clones are partly lost; checked studies trace under half to an unresolved V gene and leave the rest unexplained. This sample lists about 130,000 clones; 82% were detected once. The ten largest clones take up approximately 8.1% of the sample. Input material: PBMCs. Receptor source: a woman in her forties or fifties in good health and CMV-seropositive.

The chain employs TRBV7-9 and TRBJ1-5, with TRBD1 matching over 7 bases. CDR1 SEHNR and CDR2 FQNEAQ come from the germline V gene (reference sequence). CDR3 size: 15 residues. Germline trimming cut 1 base from V and 7 bases from J; bases unmatched to any gene: 7. The CDR3 spells CASSLGSGGNQPQHF. DNA for the CDR3: TGTGCCAGCAGCTTAGGTTCAGGGGGTAACCAGCCCCAGCATTTT.

This clone was picked up one time. This rearrangement joins TRBV19 to TRBJ1-2, with 10 bases aligning to TRBD1. This CDR3 region has 15 residues. Per germline, CDR1 LNHDA and CDR2 SQIVND (reference sequence). V was pared by 3 bases and J by 5 bases, with 6 bases of the junction left unmatched. In DNA, the CDR3 is TGTGCCAGTAGTATGGGCGGACAGGGGGTATATGGCTACACCTTC. Translated, it gives CASSMGGQGVYGYTF.

The chain recombines TRBV7-2 with TRBJ2-5; D ambiguous. V was pared by 1 base and J by 2 bases, with 8 bases between. CDR1 SGHTA and CDR2 FQGNSA come from the germline V gene. This CDR3 region has 14 residues. CDR3 loop: CASSLGAAQETQYF. CDR3 coding DNA: TGTGCCAGCAGCTTAGGGGCAGCACAAGAGACCCAGTACTTC.

V gene TRBV6-5 combines with J gene TRBJ2-5; 9 nucleotides match TRBD2. The J call may be incorrect, as the DNA end agrees better with TRBJ2-7. CDR3 length: 14 amino acids. Germline V gene data show CDR1 as MNHEY and CDR2 as SVGAGI. The CDR3 sequence is CASSLAGSSYEQYF. The CDR3 DNA is TGTGCCAGCAGCCTAGCGGGGAGCTCCTACGAGCAGTACTTC.

The chain combines TRBV5-6 with TRBJ1-5; 9 bases are a match to TRBD1. V lost 3 bases, J lost 5 bases, and 6 bases stayed unmatched. The CDR3 runs to 15 residues. CDR1 and CDR2 from the germline V gene are SGHDT and YYEEEE. The DNA of the CDR3 is TGTGCCAGCAGCTCCGGGACAGGGAGAGATCAGCCCCAGCATTTT. It encodes CASSSGTGRDQPQHF.

Note on this clone: One end of the junction does not line up with germline, which may come from a read error. The same CDR3 is also encoded by other DNA sequences in this sample. The rearrangement links TRBV15 to TRBJ2-5, with D maybe TRBD1 (5 bases). The CDR3 covers 15 residues. Germline CDR1 is LNHNV and CDR2 is YYDKDF (reference sequence). The CDR3 protein is CATSRDPTEEETQYF. The CDR3 DNA reads as TGCGCCACCAGCAGAGATCCGACAGAGGAAGAGACCCAGTACTTC.

The chain recombines TRBV6-1 with TRBJ2-5; TRBD1 matches 7 bases. This CDR3 has 14 residues. The V and J ends lost 7 bases and 2 bases, in that order; junction bases with no gene match: 7. Germline values: CDR1 MNHNS, CDR2 SASEGT. The CDR3 region has the DNA TGTGCCAGCACTCAAAGGGGACAGCAAGAGACCCAGTACTTC. Its protein product is CASTQRGQQETQYF.

This clone was observed a single time. The V and J genes are TRBV6-6 and TRBJ1-6; no reliable D call. Germline CDR1 and CDR2: MNHNY and SVGAGI (reference sequence). This CDR3 spans 16 amino acids. Trimming removed 2 bases at V and 8 bases at J, with 16 bases between. In DNA form, the CDR3 reads TGTGCCAGCAGTTACGGGCAGCAAGAGAGGGATTCACCCCTCCACTTT. Translated: CASSYGQQERDSPLHF.

V usage is TRBV6-5 and J usage is TRBJ2-7; D is perhaps TRBD1 (6 bases). Deletions cut 5 bases from V and 6 bases from J, with 17 bases between. The CDR3 covers 14 residues. Germline CDR1 MNHEY, CDR2 SVGAGI. The CDR3 spells CASSQYEGVTEQYF. CDR3 DNA sequence: TGTGCCAGCAGTCAATACGAGGGGGTAACCGAGCAGTACTTC.

The rearrangement links TRBV5-8 to TRBJ2-3, with 10 bases lining up with TRBD2. J gave up 4 bases and V 4 bases, and 6 bases lay outside the gene matches. This CDR3 region has 15 residues. The germline CDR1 and CDR2 sequences are SGHTS and YDEGEE. The CDR3 nucleotides read TGTGCCAGCAGCCGTCTAGCGGGAGTACCAGATACGCAGTATTTT. Translating it yields CASSRLAGVPDTQYF.

V gene TRBV7-9 combines with J gene TRBJ2-1, with 7 nucleotides matching TRBD2. This CDR3 has 14 amino acids. The trim removed 3 bases at V and 7 bases at J, leaving 6 bases unmatched. Germline CDR1 and CDR2: SEHNR and FQNEAQ (reference sequence). CDR3 amino acids: CASSLGGLKNEQFF. The DNA for the CDR3 is TGTGCCAGCAGCTTGGGGGGGTTGAAGAATGAGCAGTTCTTC.

This clone showed up just once. The gene calls are TRBV10-3 and TRBJ2-2; possible D gene TRBD1, 5 bases. From germline, CDR1 is ENHRY and CDR2 SYGVKD. Trimming left V 7 bases short and J 4 bases short, with 22 bases between. The CDR3 consists of 17 residues. CDR3 coding DNA: TGTGCCATCAAGGGGCATACCAGTGCTCGGAGCACCGGGGAGCTGTTTTTT. Its translation is CAIKGHTSARSTGELFF.

This chain joins TRBV6-6 and TRBJ2-5; 12 nucleotides line up with TRBD2. The CDR3 has 15 amino acids. V gave up 8 bases and J gave up 6 bases; unmatched junction bases: 10. Germline lookup yields CDR1 MNHNY and CDR2 SVGAGI (reference sequence). The CDR3 protein is CASSETSGSVKTQYF. CDR3 nucleotide sequence: TGTGCCAGCTCAGAGACTAGCGGGAGTGTAAAGACCCAGTACTTC.

The genes are TRBV6-4 and TRBJ2-7; no clear D gene. The CDR3 totals 15 residues. Deletions cut 2 bases from V and 5 bases from J, with 16 bases between. Per germline, CDR1 MRHNA and CDR2 SNTAGT. CDR3 residues: CASSDRIGSSHEQYF. In DNA form, the CDR3 reads TGTGCCAGCAGTGACCGGATCGGTAGCAGCCACGAGCAGTACTTC.

This chain connects TRBV30 to TRBJ2-3, with a tentative D call TRBD1 (5 bases). The CDR3 sequence is 12 residues long. The V end lost 1 base, the J end lost 6 bases, and 8 bases lay between the germline ends. Germline V CDR1 and CDR2: GTSNPN, SVGIG (reference sequence). For the CDR3, the DNA is TGTGCCTGGAGTGCAGGGCGGGATACGCAGTATTTT. Translated: CAWSAGRDTQYF.

This clone was observed once. The chain links TRBV18 to TRBJ2-7, with TRBD1 matching 8 bases. V gave up 2 bases and J gave up 9 bases; unmatched junction bases: 9. Germline V CDR1 and CDR2: KGHSH, LQKENI. The CDR3 is made up of 14 amino acids. The CDR3 loop reads CASSPYGTGEGQYF. CDR3 in DNA: TGTGCCAGCTCACCATACGGGACAGGCGAAGGGCAGTACTTC. The full variable domain, completed using reference TRBV18 and TRBJ2-7, is NAGVMQNPRHLVRRRGQEARLRCSPMKGHSHVYWYRQLPEEGLKFMVYLQKENIIDESGMPKERFSAEFPKEGPSILRIQQVVRGDSAAYFCASSPYGTGEGQYFGPGTRLTVT.

The V gene is TRBV29-1, the J gene TRBJ1-2; TRBD1 agrees at 9 bases. V lost 2 bases and J lost 14; bases outside the gene matches: 12. Looked up from germline, CDR1 is SQVTM and CDR2 is ANQGSEA. The CDR3 contains 13 residues. This chain's CDR3 is CSVERGVRDRETF. The CDR3 nucleotides read TGCAGCGTTGAAAGAGGCGTCCGGGACAGGGAGACCTTC.

This clone was counted between two and nine times. V gene TRBV5-1 combines with J gene TRBJ1-2, with TRBD1 matching over 7 bases. Germline loops: CDR1 SGHRS, CDR2 YFSETQ. Trimming cost V 3 bases and J 4 bases; bases outside gene matches: 6. This CDR3 comprises 14 residues. This CDR3 reads CASSYSQGTYGYTF. The CDR3 DNA is TGCGCCAGCAGCTACTCACAGGGGACCTATGGCTACACCTTC.

This chain's CDR3 is CASQGGATRYEQYF. CDR3 nucleotides: TGTGCCAGCCAGGGCGGGGCAACCCGCTACGAGCAGTACTTC. The chain joins TRBV28 to TRBJ2-7; D is perhaps TRBD2 (6 bases). Trimming pared 8 bases from V and 3 bases from J, leaving 17 bases between. The CDR3 has 14 residues. Germline CDR1 reads MDHEN; CDR2 reads SYDVKM. The full variable domain, completed using reference TRBV28 and TRBJ2-7, is DVKVTQSSRYLVKRTGEKVFLECVQDMDHENMFWYRQDPGLGLRLIYFSYDVKMKEKGDIPEGYSVSREKKERFSLILESASTNQTSMYLCASQGGATRYEQYFGPGTRLTVT.

This chain joins TRBV5-4 and TRBJ2-3; 11 nucleotides line up with TRBD2. J lost 2 bases, V lost 3 bases, and 5 bases had no gene match. The CDR3 runs 16 residues. Germline V CDR1 and CDR2: SGHNT, YYREEE (reference sequence). This chain's CDR3 is CASSSTTSGATDTQYF. In DNA form, the CDR3 reads TGTGCCAGCAGCTCGACGACTAGCGGGGCCACAGATACGCAGTATTTT. The variable domain in full, completed from reference TRBV5-4 and TRBJ2-3, reads ETGVTQSPTHLIKTRGQQVTLRCSSQSGHNTVSWYQQALGQGPQFIFQYYREEENGRGNFPPRFSGLQFPNYSSELNVNALELDDSALYLCASSSTTSGATDTQYFGPGTRLTVL.

The chain carries TRBV6-5 and TRBJ2-7; D is ambiguous. The CDR3 runs to 13 residues. Germline loops: CDR1 MNHEY, CDR2 SVGAGI. V lost 2 bases to trimming and J lost 6 bases, with 11 bases between them. In nucleotides, the CDR3 is TGTGCCAGCAGTTACGGCGACATGATCGAGCAGTACTTC. Translated: CASSYGDMIEQYF.